This T cell receptor beta chain was profiled in a study of blood T cell repertoires in COVID-19. The CDR3 spans 14 residues. V shed 3 bases and J shed 5 bases, with 14 bases lying between them. Germline assignment: CDR1 ENHRY and CDR2 SYGVKD. Authors' processing steps: Amplified reference gene primers provided the basis for estimating nucleated cell counts. The assay was immunoSEQ multiplex PCR, and TCRdb's table has in-frame clones only and misses some. V and J calls and clone size come straight from that table; D and trimming were deduced from the DNA. The sample lists under 50,000 clones, around 79% occurring once.

This chain joins TRBV10-3 and TRBJ2-7; D may be TRBD1 (6 bases). Sequenced: peripheral blood. The sequence was obtained from a human donor with active or convalescent COVID-19. The donor label of this sample is uncertain. In DNA form, the CDR3 reads TGTGCCATCAGTGAACAGGGCGCTGGCCACGAGCAGTACTTC. It translates to CAISEQGAGHEQYF.